The clone carrying this TCR beta chain has a count of ten or more. Its antigen is not known. Enrolled ophthalmopathy patients presented with a Clinical Activity Score of at least 3, a NOSPECS grade of at least 4, and disease duration under 3 months. It was uncontrolled infection, other autoimmune disease, pregnancy or lactation that excluded patients. The source of the sample is a study of T cells in Graves' hyperthyroidism and ophthalmopathy. RNA transcripts served as the template for amplifying TCR beta CDR3 regions. A first-round RT-PCR of the TCR CDR3 used the HTBI primer set. TCRdb analysed the multiplex PCR reads with MiXCR anew, one entry per CDR3 protein. The table lists almost 250,000 distinct CDR3 sequences, almost 25% of them singletons. Whole-study results and caveats: Most thyroid-expanded clonotypes above 0.001 were also found in blood.

CDR3 length: 14 residues. The V and J ends lost 6 bases and 2 bases respectively, with 11 bases between them. Looked up from germline, CDR1 is GTSNPN and CDR2 is SVGIG (reference sequence). The rearrangement uses TRBV30 and TRBJ2-6, with D possibly being TRBD1 (6 bases). The source is a woman aged 35 to 49 with Graves' ophthalmopathy. Sequences were obtained from blood. The CDR3 reads CACTTGTGANVLTF. The CDR3 DNA reads as TGTGCCTGCACTACAGGGACTGGGGCCAACGTCCTGACTTTC.